This is a list of T cell receptor beta chains from one sample in a study of T cells after yellow fever vaccination. TCRdb passed the 5' RACE reads through MiXCR, listing each CDR3 protein once. This sample has 68,000 or so distinct CDR3 sequences, with more than 6.5% found just once. The material was CD8+ T cells sorted from PBMCs, obtained around 45 days after the first yellow fever vaccination. The source is a man between 18 and 35 years old who received the YFV17D yellow fever vaccine. CDR3s include the opening cysteine and the closing phenylalanine or tryptophan. The order of the fields is V gene, CDR3 protein.

>TRBV4-3
CASSHQDRGGTYEQYF
>TRBV5-1
CASSLGSGAPTYEQYF
>TRBV10-3
CAISTPNTEAFF
>TRBV12-3/TRBV12-4
CASSFLEVTDTQYF
>TRBV5-1
CASSFSSGAREQFF
>TRBV5-4
CASSPGLADNNEQFF
>TRBV6-5
CASSYGTGVTGELFF
>TRBV14
CASKKAGENEQFF
>TRBV6-2/TRBV6-3
CASTPGTGDGYTF
>TRBV5-1
CASSARDPQGETQYF
>TRBV4-1
CASSQGPDYAGFYEQYF
>TRBV7-9
CASRSGVSGANVLTF
>TRBV18
CASSPPYRTISGNTIYF
>TRBV5-1
CASSLSIAMNTEAFF
>TRBV12-3/TRBV12-4
CASAKRGNQETQYF
>TRBV6-5
CASHRGPGNTEAFF
>TRBV12-3/TRBV12-4
CASSPGAGGSKETQYF
>TRBV6-5
CASSYGGQTEAFF
>TRBV5-4
CASSGGLAVRTDTQYF
>TRBV12-3/TRBV12-4
CASSLSTSNTEAFF
>TRBV7-6
CASSSPGGPNTGELFF
>TRBV4-3
CASSPRLENTGELFF
>TRBV4-1
CASSPWTSGGDSDTQYF
>TRBV5-1
CASSLVRSHEQYF